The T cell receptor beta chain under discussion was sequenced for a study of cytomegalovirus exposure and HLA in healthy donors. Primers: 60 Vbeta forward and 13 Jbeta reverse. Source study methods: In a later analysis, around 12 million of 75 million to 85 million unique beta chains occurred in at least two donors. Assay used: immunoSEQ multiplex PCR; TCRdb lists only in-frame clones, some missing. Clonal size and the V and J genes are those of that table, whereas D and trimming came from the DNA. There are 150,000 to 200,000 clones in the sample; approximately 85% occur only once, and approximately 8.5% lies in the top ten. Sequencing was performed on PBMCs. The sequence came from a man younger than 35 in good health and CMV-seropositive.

Here the CDR3 DNA reads TGTGCCAGCTCACCGCTGGGGACAGGGGATGGAAACACCATATATTTT. Its translation is CASSPLGTGDGNTIYF. This rearrangement joins TRBV18 to TRBJ1-3; 10 nucleotides line up with TRBD1. The V segment lost 3 bases and the J segment 3 bases; nucleotides outside the gene matches: 5. Germline-derived CDR1 and CDR2 are KGHSH and LQKENI. The CDR3 is made up of 16 amino acids.